A selection of T cell receptor beta chains follows, all from one sample in a study of cytomegalovirus exposure and HLA in healthy donors. Sequencing was performed with immunoSEQ multiplex PCR; in TCRdb, only in-frame clones are kept and a portion is missing. The sample has about 70,000 clones; around 68% are singletons. Sequenced input: PBMCs. The receptors here all came from a man aged 40-49 years in good health and CMV-seropositive. CDR3s include the opening cysteine and the closing phenylalanine or tryptophan. D genes are given only for firm matches. The size entry is marked missing in some rows and otherwise reads once, few, many or a size class.

NA	TRBV7-2	TRBJ2-3	TRBD2	TGTGCCAGCAGCTTAGGGGCTAGCGGCTTCACAGATACGCAGTATTTT	CASSLGASGFTDTQYF
NA	TRBV10-3	TRBJ2-2	TRBD1	TGTGCCATCAGTGGGGGACAGGGCGGTACCGGGGAGCTGTTTTTT	CAISGGQGGTGELFF
NA	TRBV27	TRBJ2-1	TRBD2	TGTGCCAGCAGTTTACAAGCTAGCGGGGTATACAATGAGCAGTTCTTC	CASSLQASGVYNEQFF
NA	TRBV5-1	TRBJ2-1	TRBD2	TGCGCCAGCAGCTTGGCTGGCGGGAGTGAAGGTGAGCAGTTCTTC	CASSLAGGSEGEQFF
NA	TRBV7-8	TRBJ2-5	NA	TGTGCCAGCAGCTTAGACACGGGGGGCTTTGAGACCCAGTACTTC	CASSLDTGGFETQYF
NA	TRBV29-1	TRBJ2-7	TRBD1	TGCAGCGCCGGACAGGGCTCCGAGCAGTACTTC	CSAGQGSEQYF
NA	TRBV6-1	TRBJ2-7	NA	TGTGCCAGCAGTGAGGGACTCAGCTACGAGCAGTACTTC	CASSEGLSYEQYF
NA	TRBV4-2	TRBJ1-1	NA	TGTGCCAGCAGCCAAGTCCAGGGTTACACTGAAGCTTTCTTT	CASSQVQGYTEAFF
few	TRBV5-1	TRBJ2-3	NA	TGCGCCAGCCTCCCTCGGGCTGGGGGCCCAGATACGCAGTATTTT	CASLPRAGGPDTQYF
NA	TRBV28	TRBJ2-7	TRBD2	TGTGCCAGCAGAGAAGGGGGGACTAGCGGGAGCTACGAGCAGTACTTC	CASREGGTSGSYEQYF
once	TRBV7-8	TRBJ2-5	NA	TGTGCCAGCAGCATAACTCCAGAGTACGCGGCCGGGGAGACCCAGTACTTC	CASSITPEYAAGETQYF
NA	TRBV30	TRBJ2-7	TRBD1	TGTGCCTGGAGTCTGACAGGGGGGAACGAGCAGTACTTC	CAWSLTGGNEQYF
NA	TRBV10-3	TRBJ2-1	TRBD2	TGTGCCATCCAGACTAGCGGGCAGTACAATGAGCAGTTCTTC	CAIQTSGQYNEQFF
NA	TRBV5-1	TRBJ2-7	TRBD2	TGCGCCAGCAGCTTAGGGGGACTAGCGGGCTACGAGCAGTACTTC	CASSLGGLAGYEQYF
NA	TRBV4-1	TRBJ2-2	TRBD2	TGCGCCAGCAGCCAAGAACAGAGACTAGCGGGGGGAACCGGGGAGCTGTTTTTT	CASSQEQRLAGGTGELFF
NA	TRBV10-3	TRBJ2-2	TRBD2	TGTGCCATCAGTGAGCCGCTGGGCGGGGGGAAGGCTCAGGGGGAGCTGTTTTTT	CAISEPLGGGKAQGELFF
NA	TRBV7-2	TRBJ2-1	NA	TGTGCCAGCAGCTTAGTGGCTCGATACAATGAGCAGTTCTTC	CASSLVARYNEQFF
once	TRBV4-3	TRBJ2-2	NA	TGCGCCAGCAGCCAGATGAGGGGGTCGAGCACCGGGGAGCTGTTTTTT	CASSQMRGSSTGELFF
once	TRBV7-2	TRBJ2-1	NA	TGTGCCAGCAGCCCCCCCGGGCTAGCGACTGAGCAGTTCTTC	CASSPPGLATEQFF
NA	TRBV4-1	TRBJ2-7	NA	TGCGCCAGCAGCCAAATAGTTCGCGGAGCTGAGCAGTACTTC	CASSQIVRGAEQYF
NA	TRBV10-3	TRBJ1-3	NA	TGTGCCATCAGTGGGCCCGGAAACACCATATATTTT	CAISGPGNTIYF
NA	TRBV30	TRBJ1-6	TRBD1	TGTGCCTGGAGTGTACCAAGACAGGGGTATAATTCACCCCTCCACTTT	CAWSVPRQGYNSPLHF
NA	TRBV5-1	TRBJ1-2	TRBD1	TGCGCCAGCAGCTTGCGCCAGGGGGCCAGGGGCTACACCTTC	CASSLRQGARGYTF
few	TRBV6-4	TRBJ2-1	TRBD1	TGTGCCAGCAGTGCTGGGACAGGGGGTTACAATGAGCAGTTCTTC	CASSAGTGGYNEQFF
NA	TRBV7-2	TRBJ2-7	TRBD2	TGTGCCAGCAGCTTAGAAGGGACTAGCGGGAGGTACCTCTCCTACGAGCAGTACTTC	CASSLEGTSGRYLSYEQYF
NA	TRBV15	TRBJ2-7	TRBD1	TGTGCCACCAGCGAGGGACAGGCCGGTGAGCAGTACTTC	CATSEGQAGEQYF
few	TRBV6-6	TRBJ2-3	TRBD1	TGTGCCAGCACCCCGGGACAGGGGATCCGTACGCAGTATTTT	CASTPGQGIRTQYF
many	TRBV5-8	TRBJ2-1	NA	TGTGCCAGCAGGGTGGCGGACAACTCCTACAATGAGCAGTTCTTC	CASRVADNSYNEQFF
NA	TRBV11-2	TRBJ2-3	TRBD2	TGTGCCAGCAGCTTAGAAGGGAGATCAGGGCTAGCGGGAGGAAAAGATACGCAGTATTTT	CASSLEGRSGLAGGKDTQYF
NA	TRBV6-6	TRBJ2-5	TRBD1	TGTGCCAGCAGGAGACAGGGGCAAGAGACCCAGTACTTC	CASRRQGQETQYF
NA	TRBV11-2	TRBJ1-1	NA	TGTGCCAGCAGCCCCGATGGGGGGATAAGAGCTTTCTTT	CASSPDGGIRAFF
NA	TRBV27	TRBJ1-2	NA	TGTGCCAGCAGTTTCAGAAGGGAGGGAGGCTACACCTTC	CASSFRREGGYTF
once	TRBV7-9	TRBJ2-2	TRBD1	TGTGCCAGCAGCTTATTACAGGGGACCACCGGGGAGCTGTTTTTT	CASSLLQGTTGELFF
once	TRBV5-4	TRBJ1-3	NA	TGTGCCAGCAGCCTCTCAGGGTACTCTGGAAACACCATATATTTT	CASSLSGYSGNTIYF
NA	TRBV27	TRBJ1-1	TRBD1	TGTGCCAGCAGTTTTGGGGGCAGGGGGCAGTCTGAAGCTTTCTTT	CASSFGGRGQSEAFF
NA	TRBV10-3	TRBJ2-1	NA	TGTGCCCACGGACTTACCTACAATGAGCAGTTCTTC	CAHGLTYNEQFF
NA	TRBV27	TRBJ1-1	NA	TGTGCCAGCACCACCGTGGGGGGGGAAGCTTTCTTT	CASTTVGGEAFF
once	TRBV5-1	TRBJ2-6	NA	TGCGCCAGCTCTCGACAGAGCTCTGGGGCCAACGTCCTGACTTTC	CASSRQSSGANVLTF
NA	TRBV5-6	TRBJ2-7	TRBD1	TGTGCCAGCAGCTGGACAGGGGGGAACGAGCAGTACTTC	CASSWTGGNEQYF
NA	TRBV27	TRBJ1-3	NA	TGTGCCAGCAGTCCCACAGGGAGCCCTGGAAACACCATATATTTT	CASSPTGSPGNTIYF
NA	TRBV9	TRBJ1-1	TRBD1	TGTGCCAGCAGCCCTAACAGGGGGATGAGGAACACTGAAGCTTTCTTT	CASSPNRGMRNTEAFF